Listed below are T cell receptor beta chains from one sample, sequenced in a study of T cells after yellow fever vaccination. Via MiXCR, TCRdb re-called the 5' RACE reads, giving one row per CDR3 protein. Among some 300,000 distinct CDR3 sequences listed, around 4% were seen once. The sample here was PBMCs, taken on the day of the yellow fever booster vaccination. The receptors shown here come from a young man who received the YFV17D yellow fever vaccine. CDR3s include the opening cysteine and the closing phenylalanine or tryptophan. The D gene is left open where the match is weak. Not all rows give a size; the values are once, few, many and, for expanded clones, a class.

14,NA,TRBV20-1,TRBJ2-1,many,CSFPPGGTYNEQFF
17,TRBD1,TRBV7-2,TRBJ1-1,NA,CASSLGLWGQGNTEAFF
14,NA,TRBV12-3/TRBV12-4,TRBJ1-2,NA,CASSTGGLDYGYTF
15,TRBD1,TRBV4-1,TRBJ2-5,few,CASSQPGTGVETQYF
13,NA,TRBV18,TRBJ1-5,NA,CASSPMGSQPQHF
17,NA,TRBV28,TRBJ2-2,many,CASSFSYSGGRTGELFF
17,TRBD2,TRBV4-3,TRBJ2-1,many,CASSHLGTSRSYNEQFF
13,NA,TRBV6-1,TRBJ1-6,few,CASSGGTNSPLHF
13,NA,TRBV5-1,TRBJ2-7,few,CASSIFRGYEQYF
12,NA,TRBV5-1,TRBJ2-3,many,CASSQGIDTQYF
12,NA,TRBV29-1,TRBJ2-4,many,CSVAYGGNIQYF
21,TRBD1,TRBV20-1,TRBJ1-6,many,CSAREWPGQGSSSSYNSPLHF
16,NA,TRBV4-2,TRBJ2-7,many,CASSQDLQSRTYEQYF
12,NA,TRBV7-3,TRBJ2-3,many,CASSRDTDTQYF
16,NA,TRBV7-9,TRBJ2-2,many,CASSFLGGSNTGELFF
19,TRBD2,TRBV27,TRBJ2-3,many,CASSPYSPSSGGATDTQYF
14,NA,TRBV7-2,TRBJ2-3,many,CASSSTGDTDTQYF
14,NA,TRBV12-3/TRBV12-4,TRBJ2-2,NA,CASSSRGGSGELFF
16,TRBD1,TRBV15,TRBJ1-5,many,CATSVGGQGAGQPQHF
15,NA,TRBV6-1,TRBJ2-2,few,CASSEVGVWTGELFF
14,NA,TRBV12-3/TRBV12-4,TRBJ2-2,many,CASSRGRGTGELFF
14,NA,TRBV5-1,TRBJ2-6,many,CASSLEAGANVLTF
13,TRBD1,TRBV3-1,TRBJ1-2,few,CASSLRTGLGYTF
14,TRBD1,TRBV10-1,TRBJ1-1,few,CASRPDRDRGKAFF
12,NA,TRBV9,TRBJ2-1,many,CASSGGYNEQFF
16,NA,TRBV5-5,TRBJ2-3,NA,CASSEVSGTSTDTQYF
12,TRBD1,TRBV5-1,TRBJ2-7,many,CASTLQGAEQYF
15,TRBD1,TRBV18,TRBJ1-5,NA,CASSPGTGPDQPQHF
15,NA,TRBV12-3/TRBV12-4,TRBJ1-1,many,CASSFHRASDTEAFF
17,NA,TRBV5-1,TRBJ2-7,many,CASSLRLIFVASYEQYF
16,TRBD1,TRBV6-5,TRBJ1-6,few,CASSYSIGTGNSPLHF
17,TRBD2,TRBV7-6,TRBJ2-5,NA,CASSRLGTSGGKETQYF
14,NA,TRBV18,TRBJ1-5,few,CASSLGQNNQPQHF
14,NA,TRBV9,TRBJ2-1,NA,CASSPREGAAEQFF
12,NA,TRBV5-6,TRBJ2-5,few,CASSQYRETQYF
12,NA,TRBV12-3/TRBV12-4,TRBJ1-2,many,CASSIQRYGYTF
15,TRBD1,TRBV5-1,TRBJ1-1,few,CASRPGQGPGTEAFF
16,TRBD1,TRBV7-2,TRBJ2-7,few,CASSFYGQGILGEQYF
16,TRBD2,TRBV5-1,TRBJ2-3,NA,CASSSTPSGGTDTQYF
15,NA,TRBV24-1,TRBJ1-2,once,CATSDSALIPYGYTF
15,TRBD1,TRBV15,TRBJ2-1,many,CATSRVTGGVNEQFF
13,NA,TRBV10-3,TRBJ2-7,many,CAISGSGNYEQYF
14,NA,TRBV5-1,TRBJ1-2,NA,CASSLEWGSYGYTF
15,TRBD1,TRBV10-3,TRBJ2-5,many,CAISEAGQGRETQYF
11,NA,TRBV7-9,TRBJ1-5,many,CAGGDNQPQHF